One sample yielded the 18 T cell receptor beta chains listed below, sequenced in a study of graft-versus-host responses after intestinal transplantation. Assay: immunoSEQ multiplex PCR; the TCRdb copy retains only in-frame clones and omits some. The sample yields 25,000 to 30,000 clones, about 85% seen once. The source material was PBMCs, sampled around 480 days after intestinal transplantation. All receptors derive from a human patient who received an intestinal transplant, so some T cells may come from the graft donor.

The V gene is TRBV27, the J gene TRBJ2-7; a weak D match, TRBD1 (6 bases). The ends were cut back, 6 bases at V and 3 bases at J, with 18 bases in the middle. Germline V gene sequence: CDR1 MNHEY, CDR2 SMNVEV (reference sequence). The CDR3 loop spans 15 amino acids. Written as DNA, the CDR3 is TGTGCCAGCAGCCCTGGACAGTTCATCATCTACGAGCAGTACTTC. Amino acid sequence: CASSPGQFIIYEQYF.

The chain is built from TRBV7-2 and TRBJ1-6; the D is unclear. This CDR3 spans 19 amino acids. V lost 1 base and J 2 bases, leaving 18 bases between the germline ends. From germline, CDR1 is SGHTA and CDR2 FQGNSA. The CDR3 DNA reads as TGTGCCAGCAGCTTAGTTCGCCAGGTCCGACGGGCCTATAATTCACCCCTCCACTTT. Translated: CASSLVRQVRRAYNSPLHF.

The V call is TRBV6-6, the J call TRBJ1-6; no clear D gene. The CDR3 has 14 residues. V dropped 2 bases and J dropped 12 bases, with 14 bases sitting between them. CDR1 is MNHNY and CDR2 is SVGAGI in the germline V gene (reference sequence). As DNA, the CDR3 is TGTGCCAGCAGTTACGGGTACCTCCTTGGACCCCTCCACTTT. The encoded protein is CASSYGYLLGPLHF.

The CDR3 DNA reads TGTGCCAGTAGGGAGAAGGGCGGGAGCTCCTACAATGAGCAGTTCTTC. This translates into CASREKGGSSYNEQFF. V is TRBV19 and J is TRBJ2-1, with 7 bases that match TRBD2. Germline-derived CDR1 and CDR2 are LNHDA and SQIVND (reference sequence). The CDR3 is 16 amino acids. Trimming cost V 6 bases and J 0 bases; bases outside gene matches: 8.

The rearrangement links TRBV7-8 to TRBJ2-1, with TRBD2 matching over 8 bases. Germline assignment: CDR1 SGHVS and CDR2 FQNEAQ. The CDR3 has 15 residues. V dropped 4 bases and J dropped 4; count of bases not matched to a gene: 6. CDR3: CASSSGGFGYNEQFF. CDR3 DNA sequence: TGTGCCAGCAGCTCGGGAGGGTTCGGGTACAATGAGCAGTTCTTC.

This rearrangement joins TRBV27 to TRBJ2-5; D call uncertain. CDR3 length: 13 residues. Germline V gives CDR1 MNHEY, CDR2 SMNVEV (reference sequence). V was trimmed by 0 bases and J by 0 bases, leaving 2 bases between them. CDR3 in amino acids: CASSLSDQETQYF. The CDR3 region has the DNA TGTGCCAGCAGTTTATCGGACCAAGAGACCCAGTACTTC.

This chain connects TRBV7-9 to TRBJ2-1; possibly TRBD1 for D (7 bases). The CDR3 totals 14 residues. V was clipped by 1 base and J by 8 bases, with 12 bases between them. The germline CDR1 and CDR2 sequences are SEHNR and FQNEAQ (reference sequence). CDR3 sequence: CASSLDQGGHEQFF. The CDR3 nucleotides are TGTGCCAGCAGCTTAGACCAGGGGGGCCATGAGCAGTTCTTC. The variable domain in full, completed from reference TRBV7-9 and TRBJ2-1, reads DTGVSQNPRHKITKRGQNVTFRCDPISEHNRLYWYRQTLGQGPEFLTYFQNEAQLEKSRLLSDRFSAERPKGSFSTLEIQRTEQGDSAMYLCASSLDQGGHEQFFGPGTRLTVL.

The rearrangement links TRBV19 to TRBJ1-5; no definite D call. This CDR3 is 15 amino acids long. V lost 3 bases and J lost 4, with 13 bases in between. Germline V gene lookup returns CDR1 LNHDA and CDR2 SQIVND (reference sequence). This chain's CDR3 is CASSIGIQRNQPQHF. As DNA, the CDR3 is TGTGCCAGTAGTATTGGTATACAGAGAAATCAGCCCCAGCATTTT. The entire variable domain, with the rest obtained from reference TRBV19 and TRBJ1-5, is as follows: DGGITQSPKYLFRKEGQNVTLSCEQNLNHDAMYWYRQDPGQGLRLIYYSQIVNDFQKGDIAEGYSVSREKKESFPLTVTSAQKNPTAFYLCASSIGIQRNQPQHFGDGTRLSIL.

The chain carries TRBV7-6 and TRBJ2-1, with 7 bases that match TRBD2. V shed 1 base and J 4 bases; nucleotides not matched to a gene: 16. The CDR3 length is 19 residues. Germline V lookup: CDR1 SGHVS, CDR2 FNYEAQ. The CDR3 here is CASSLVRAGALPPYNEQFF. As DNA, the CDR3 is TGTGCCAGCAGCTTAGTAAGGGCGGGAGCGTTGCCCCCATACAATGAGCAGTTCTTC. Full variable domain (outside the CDR3, taken from reference TRBV7-6 and TRBJ2-1): GAGVSQSPRYKVTKRGQDVALRCDPISGHVSLYWYRQALGQGPEFLTYFNYEAQQDKSGLPNDRFSAERPEGSISTLTIQRTEQRDSAMYRCASSLVRAGALPPYNEQFFGPGTRLTVL.

This clone was recorded only once. The V and J genes are TRBV11-3 and TRBJ1-2; TRBD1 agrees at 8 bases. The V gene's germline CDR1 is SGHNT and CDR2 YENEEA. Trimming took 1 base from V and 5 from J; bases not matched to a gene: 3. The CDR3 loop spans 14 amino acids. CDR3 sequence (DNA): TGTGCCAGCAGCTTAGGAGGACAGGGATATGGCTACACCTTC. Protein sequence: CASSLGGQGYGYTF.

V gene TRBV7-2 combines with J gene TRBJ2-5; D gene unclear. The end of the DNA fits TRBJ2-7 better, so the J call may be wrong. CDR1 is SGHTA, CDR2 FQGNSA, per germline. The CDR3 extends over 13 amino acids. The CDR3 region is CASSLGVAYEQYF. DNA of the CDR3: TGTGCCAGCAGCTTAGGGGTGGCCTACGAGCAGTACTTC.

This rearrangement joins TRBV7-2 to TRBJ1-2, with D hard to call. Germline values: CDR1 SGHTA, CDR2 FQGNSA. This CDR3 spans 15 amino acids. Trimming took 2 bases from V and 0 from J, leaving 10 bases between them. CDR3 bases: TGTGCCAGCAGCTTAAATGTCGGAGCTAACTATGGCTACACCTTC. This codes for CASSLNVGANYGYTF.

The gene calls are TRBV7-9 and TRBJ2-2; D may be TRBD1 (6 bases). The germline V and J ends were trimmed by 1 base and 6 bases, with 15 bases remaining between them. The CDR3 consists of 16 residues. Per the germline V gene, CDR1 is SEHNR and CDR2 is FQNEAQ (reference sequence). DNA of the CDR3: TGTGCCAGCAGCTTAGGGGACAACCGCTGGTCCGGGGAGCTGTTTTTT. This translates into CASSLGDNRWSGELFF. The complete variable domain, with remaining parts taken from reference TRBV7-9 and TRBJ2-2, reads DTGVSQNPRHKITKRGQNVTFRCDPISEHNRLYWYRQTLGQGPEFLTYFQNEAQLEKSRLLSDRFSAERPKGSFSTLEIQRTEQGDSAMYLCASSLGDNRWSGELFFGEGSRLTVL.

Only one count was recorded for this clone. The chain couples TRBV4-1 to TRBJ1-5; 9 bases are a match to TRBD1. The J segment lost 6 bases and the V segment lost 1 base, leaving 7 bases of the junction unmatched. CDR1 MGHRA and CDR2 YSYEKL come from the germline V gene. The CDR3 length is 16 residues. CDR3 nucleotide sequence: TGCGCCAGCAGCCAAGTGTTAACAGGGGGCAGTCAGCCCCAGCATTTT. Its protein is CASSQVLTGGSQPQHF.

The genes are TRBV9 and TRBJ1-2; D perhaps matches TRBD1 (6 bases). V was pared by 3 bases and J by 7 bases, with 10 bases between. CDR1 is SGDLS and CDR2 is YYNGEE in the germline V gene. The CDR3 consists of 12 residues. The CDR3 protein is CASSGRGGGYTF. DNA for the CDR3: TGTGCCAGCAGCGGCAGGGGAGGTGGCTACACCTTC.

V is TRBV5-1 and J is TRBJ2-3; 7 nucleotides match TRBD2. This CDR3 has 14 amino acids. The J segment lost 1 base and the V segment lost 1 base, leaving 0 bases of the junction unmatched. Germline CDR1 and CDR2: SGHRS and YFSETQ. The CDR3, as DNA: TGCGCCAGCAGCTTGACTAGCGGCACAGATACGCAGTATTTT. Encoded protein: CASSLTSGTDTQYF. The full variable domain, rest sourced from reference TRBV5-1 and TRBJ2-3, is KAGVTQTPRYLIKTRGQQVTLSCSPISGHRSVSWYQQTPGQGLQFLFEYFSETQRNKGNFPGRFSGRQFSNSRSEMNVSTLELGDSALYLCASSLTSGTDTQYFGPGTRLTVL.

This chain links TRBV6-1 with TRBJ1-2; tentatively, D is TRBD1 (5 bases). Per the germline V gene, CDR1 is MNHNS and CDR2 is SASEGT. Trimming stripped 2 bases from V and 2 bases from J, with 9 bases between. The length of the CDR3 is 14 residues. The CDR3 spells CASSERQGNYGYTF. Here the CDR3 DNA reads TGTGCCAGCAGTGAACGGCAGGGCAACTATGGCTACACCTTC.

The genes are TRBV30 and TRBJ2-7; D is possibly TRBD2 (7 bases). The V gene's germline CDR1 is GTSNPN and CDR2 SVGIG (reference sequence). The CDR3 contains 13 residues. The V end was cut by 4 bases, the J end by 4 bases, with 14 bases between. Here the CDR3 DNA reads TGTGCCTGGATAGGGGGAGGGATTTACGAGCAGTACTTC. The encoded protein is CAWIGGGIYEQYF.